One and the same sample provided the 8 T cell receptor beta chains below, sequenced in a study of cytotoxic CD8 clonotypes in ibrutinib-treated CLL. Sequenced by immunoSEQ multiplex PCR; TCRdb stores in-frame clones only, minus some. The sample records approximately 150,000 clones, over 75% being singletons. Sequenced material: PBMCs, taken at disease progression, from a patient treated with ibrutinib. Source of these receptors: a human donor with chronic lymphocytic leukemia.

The V and J genes are TRBV4-2 and TRBJ2-5; TRBD2 agrees at 7 bases. The germline V gene encodes CDR1 LGHNA and CDR2 YNFKEQ. This CDR3 is 15 amino acids long. Trimming cost V 5 bases and J 5 bases; bases outside gene matches: 11. CDR3 in DNA: TGTGCCAGCAGCTACTGGGGGGGAGGGCCGGAGACCCAGTACTTC. It specifies CASSYWGGGPETQYF.

The V gene is TRBV29-1, the J gene TRBJ1-1; TRBD1 agrees at 7 bases. CDR1 and CDR2 (germline): SQVTM, ANQGSEA. This CDR3 is built from 13 residues. With V trimmed by 5 bases and J by 3 bases, 6 bases remained unmatched. The CDR3 sequence: CSVRQGLDTEAFF. In DNA form, the CDR3 reads TGCAGCGTTAGACAGGGCCTCGACACTGAAGCTTTCTTT.

The chain recombines TRBV7-2 with TRBJ2-2; TRBD1 might be the D (5 bases). This CDR3 region has 18 residues. V gave up 0 bases and J gave up 4 bases, with 18 bases separating them. Germline values: CDR1 SGHTA, CDR2 FQGNSA. In DNA, the CDR3 is TGTGCCAGCAGCTTAGCTCGATTTTTAGGGGCACGCACCGGGGAGCTGTTTTTT. Amino acid sequence: CASSLARFLGARTGELFF.

The rearrangement joins TRBV5-1 to TRBJ2-7; TRBD1 is a possible D gene (7 bases). The germline gives CDR1 SGHRS, CDR2 YFSETQ. Trimming shortened V by 4 bases and J by 1 base, and 15 bases separated the two germline ends. The CDR3 totals 15 residues. CDR3 DNA sequence: TGCGCCAGCAGCGGGGGGACAGTGTATTCCTACGAGCAGTACTTC. Translating it yields CASSGGTVYSYEQYF.

V is TRBV7-3 and J is TRBJ2-7; D is undetermined. V shed 1 base and J shed 3 bases, with 13 bases lying between them. CDR1 is SGHTA, CDR2 FQGTGA, per germline. The length of the CDR3 is 15 residues. The CDR3 sequence is CASSLNVGSLYEQYF. In nucleotides, the CDR3 is TGTGCCAGCAGCTTAAACGTCGGCTCCCTCTACGAGCAGTACTTC.

This chain connects TRBV18 to TRBJ2-7; D may match TRBD1 or TRBD2 (5 bases each). From germline, CDR1 is KGHSH and CDR2 LQKENI. With 3 bases removed from V and 2 bases from J, the gap between germline ends came to 14 bases. There are 15 residues in the CDR3. The DNA of the CDR3 is TGTGCCAGCTCACCCCTGGGGGACGTTACCTACGAGCAGTACTTC. It codes for CASSPLGDVTYEQYF.

This chain uses TRBV5-6 with TRBJ2-7; no firm D call. Germline values: CDR1 SGHDT, CDR2 YYEEEE. V shed 4 bases and J shed 2 bases, with 19 bases lying between them. The CDR3 has 16 amino acids. CDR3 in DNA: TGTGCCAGCAGCCCTCTTGGGCCCGATGTCCCCTACGAGCAGTACTTC. Translating gives CASSPLGPDVPYEQYF.

The DNA for the CDR3 is TGTGCCAGCAGCTTCCGGACAGGGGGCTACAATGAGCAGTTCTTC. Translated, it gives CASSFRTGGYNEQFF. The chain joins TRBV11-2 to TRBJ2-1; 10 bases agree with TRBD1. V dropped 3 bases and J dropped 3; count of bases not matched to a gene: 2. The CDR3 runs to 15 residues. In germline, CDR1 is SGHAT, CDR2 FQNNGV. Supplemented by reference TRBV11-2 and TRBJ2-1, the full variable domain reads EAGVAQSPRYKIIEKRQSVAFWCNPISGHATLYWYQQILGQGPKLLIQFQNNGVVDDSQLPKDRFSAERLKGVDSTLKIQPAKLEDSAVYLCASSFRTGGYNEQFFGPGTRLTVL.